The TCR beta chain under discussion was sequenced for a study of T cell responses to AZD1222 COVID-19 vaccine. Whole-study findings and limits: Elevations in Spike-specific TCR breadth and depth followed administration of two AZD1222 doses. Only five or six AZD1222 recipients were seropositive at baseline.

Germline V lookup: CDR1 LGHNA, CDR2 YSLEER. Trimming pared 5 bases from V and 3 bases from J, leaving 17 bases between. The CDR3 has 16 amino acids. Second-dose recipients at about 4 or about 12 weeks were treated as one pooled group. Assay: immunoSEQ multiplex PCR; the TCRdb copy retains only in-frame clones and omits some. The sample yields over 100,000 clones, about 90% seen once. Details on this clone: Its cognate antigen is unknown.

The V call is TRBV4-3, the J call TRBJ2-1; tentative D call: TRBD2 (6 bases). The sample consisted of peripheral blood, taken 28 days after the second AZD1222 dose. The clonotype comes from an adult who received the AZD1222 COVID-19 vaccine. The CDR3 protein is CASSINRDSNYNEQFF. In nucleotides, the CDR3 is TGCGCCAGCAGCATTAACCGGGACTCAAACTACAATGAGCAGTTCTTC.